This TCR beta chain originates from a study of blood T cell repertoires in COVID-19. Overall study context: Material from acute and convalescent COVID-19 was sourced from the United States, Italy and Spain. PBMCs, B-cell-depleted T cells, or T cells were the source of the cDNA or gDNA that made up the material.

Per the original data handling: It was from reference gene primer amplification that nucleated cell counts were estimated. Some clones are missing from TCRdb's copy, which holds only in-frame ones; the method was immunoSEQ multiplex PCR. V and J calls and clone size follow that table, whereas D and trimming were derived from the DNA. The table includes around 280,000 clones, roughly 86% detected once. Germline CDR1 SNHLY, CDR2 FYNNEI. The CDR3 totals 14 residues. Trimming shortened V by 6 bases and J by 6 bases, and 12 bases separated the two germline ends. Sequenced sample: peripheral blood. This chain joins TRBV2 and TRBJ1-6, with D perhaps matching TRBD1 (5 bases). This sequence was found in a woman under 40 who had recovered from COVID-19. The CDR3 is CASRGGRTNSPLHF. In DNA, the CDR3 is TGTGCCAGCAGGGGGGGGAGGACTAATTCACCCCTCCACTTT.